These T cell receptor beta chains were read from a single sample in a study of T cell repertoires in cytomegalovirus infection. TCRdb ran MiXCR on the reads and lists one entry per CDR3 protein. Of 150,000 to 200,000 distinct CDR3 sequences in the sample, 28% were seen once. Sequenced sample: PBMCs. These receptors were obtained from a human donor in good health (CMV status not recorded). Some clones in this sample may be carry-over from other donors' samples. The CDR3 runs from the conserved cysteine through the conserved F or W. Clone sizes are given selectively: once, few, many, or a class where the clone is expanded.

clone_size v_call cdr3_aa
. TRBV30 CAWSLYAARIGAYEQYF
. TRBV7-3 CASSYQAPGQVMNTEAFF
. TRBV20-1 CSASDMNTEAFF
. TRBV5-4 CASSLEGPGTQYF
few TRBV20-1 CSARTGPNEKLFF
. TRBV29-1 CSASGGDQPQHF
many TRBV7-2 CASSSFTYEQYF
few TRBV10-2 CASSVQTSANTIYF
. TRBV5-1 CASSLGGAPTSEQFF
. TRBV28 CASSRGRGLQETQYF
. TRBV6-5 CASSYSRVGTEAFF
. TRBV20-1 CSARDGWGGNSPLHF
many TRBV7-2 CASSPGRGVQETQYF
. TRBV20-1 CSATTTGLAGGLRYF
. TRBV5-1 CASSLAGVGLRSYGYTF
few TRBV5-1 CASSSSGAYGYTF
. TRBV12-3/TRBV12-4 CASSSSGGNRLDEQFF
few TRBV28 CASSLIPGQGAGDTEAFF
. TRBV11-2 CASSSTEGSGYEQYF
few TRBV7-2 CASSVDSSMNTEAFF
. TRBV5-1 CASSLPSQGENTEAFF
. TRBV30 CAWSPHGAEQYF
. TRBV6-4 CASSDSRDNQPQHF